This is a list of T cell receptor beta chains from one sample in a study of tumor-infiltrating lymphocytes in primary liver carcinoma. From the multiplex PCR reads, TCRdb called clonotypes with MiXCR, one entry per CDR3 protein. The repertoire consists of 85,000 to 100,000 distinct CDR3 sequences, with approximately 68% occurring once and the leading ten covering roughly 27%. Sequenced sample: tumor-adjacent normal liver tissue. The receptors were gathered from a man aged 35-49 years with primary liver carcinoma and hepatitis B virus infection. Each CDR3 is given with its conserved first and last residue. A D gene is named only where the DNA matches it firmly. The size field is filled for only some rows; it gives once, few, many or a size class.

v_gene	abundance	d_gene	j_gene	CDR3aa	CDR3nt
TRBV7-9	once	.	TRBJ1-1	CANSIGGGRTEAFF	TGTGCCAACAGTATAGGGGGGGGTCGCACTGAAGCTTTCTTT
TRBV18	.	.	TRBJ2-5	CASSSDWNQETQYF	TGTGCCAGCTCCTCCGATTGGAATCAAGAGACCCAGTACTTC
TRBV6-1	.	.	TRBJ2-3	CTSSVTGSGTDTQYF	TGTACCAGCAGTGTCACAGGGTCCGGTACAGATACGCAGTATTTT
TRBV11-1	.	.	TRBJ2-1	CASSRLAREVEQFF	TGTGCCAGTAGCCGATTAGCGCGAGAGGTTGAGCAGTTCTTC
TRBV11-2	.	.	TRBJ2-1	CASSLGSRNFHNEQFF	TGTGCCAGCAGCCTAGGGAGCAGGAATTTTCACAATGAGCAGTTCTTC
TRBV5-4	many	.	TRBJ2-7	CASRFKGGHEQYF	TGTGCCAGCAGATTTAAGGGAGGCCACGAGCAGTACTTC
TRBV11-2	.	.	TRBJ2-3	CGSSPPGGRGADMQYF	TGTGGCAGCAGCCCGCCGGGGGGCAGGGGCGCAGATATGCAGTATTTT
TRBV11-2	once	.	TRBJ2-1	CANSLEVGAGPYNEQFF	TGTGCCAACAGCTTAGAGGTGGGAGCAGGGCCCTACAATGAGCAGTTCTTC
TRBV6-5	.	.	TRBJ1-5	CASSYSGVGGNQSQHF	TGTGCCAGTAGTTACTCGGGGGTGGGGGGCAATCAGTCCCAGCATTTT
TRBV7-8	.	TRBD2	TRBJ2-1	CASSKRGLAYNEQFF	TGTGCTAGCAGCAAAAGAGGACTAGCGTACAATGAGCAGTTCTTC
TRBV6-1	.	TRBD1	TRBJ2-7	CASCWDRSSYKQYF	TGTGCCAGCTGTTGGGACAGAAGCTCCTACAAGCAGTACTTC
TRBV7-2	.	.	TRBJ2-5	CASSSMFGRQETQYF	TGTGCCAGCAGCTCGATGTTCGGGCGCCAAGAGACCCAGTACTTC
TRBV30	.	.	TRBJ2-3	CAWACEGGGSTDTQYF	TGTGCCTGGGCATGCGAGGGAGGGGGGAGCACAGATACGCAGTATTTT
TRBV12-3/TRBV12-4	many	.	TRBJ1-1	CASSLGQTNTEAFF	TGTGCCAGCAGTTTAGGACAGACGAACACTGAAGCTTTCTTT
TRBV6-5	.	TRBD1	TRBJ1-5	CASMRGGFNRPQHF	TGTGCCAGCATGAGAGGGGGCTTTAATCGGCCCCAGCATTTT
TRBV4-2	.	.	TRBJ2-2	CASSQGVDGIGELIF	TGTGCCAGCAGCCAAGGAGTGGACGGGATCGGGGAGCTGATTTTT
TRBV6-1	.	.	TRBJ2-7	CASIPTGPSYEQYF	TGTGCCAGCATTCCGACAGGTCCCTCATACGAGCAGTACTTC
TRBV15	few	.	TRBJ2-5	CATSRAGVQETQYF	TGTGCCACCAGCAGAGCGGGAGTACAAGAGACCCAGTACTTC
TRBV6-6	.	.	TRBJ2-1	CASTGPTSLSYKEQFF	TGTGCCAGCACCGGGCCAACTAGCCTCTCCTACAAAGAGCAGTTCTTC
TRBV29-1	.	.	TRBJ2-7	CSAVAGAPYEQYF	TGCAGCGCTGTTGCAGGGGCCCCATACGAGCAGTACTTC
TRBV6-1	many	.	TRBJ1-5	CASRQAYNQPQHF	TGTGCCAGTCGACAGGCCTACAATCAGCCCCAGCATTTT